This T cell receptor (beta chain) comes out of a study of glioma-infiltrating T cells. This clonotype was observed many times. The antigen remains unidentified. Amplification of TCR alpha and beta CDR3 regions from RNA used iRepertoire nested multiplex PCR. Each CDR3 protein gets one entry after TCRdb re-called the multiplex PCR reads with MiXCR. The sample yields about 4,300 distinct CDR3 sequences, around 21% seen once. The study's findings and limits: Gliomas, especially low-grade, showed above-expected tissue-blood divergence; non-neoplastic patients showed below.

Sequencing was performed on glioma tissue, nonneoplastic brain tissue, or PBMCs (not recorded which). This TCR was recovered from a human donor with low-grade glioma or glioblastoma, undergoing nonglioma brain surgery, or in good health (not recorded which).

CDR3 loop: CASSPGLAGVSSTDTQYF. The DNA of the CDR3 is TGTGCCAGCAGCCCCGGACTAGCGGGGGTCTCTAGCACAGATACGCAGTATTTT. The rearrangement uses TRBV3-1 and TRBJ2-3; 13 nucleotides line up with TRBD2. CDR1 is LGHDT, CDR2 YNNKEL, per germline (reference sequence). The J segment lost 0 bases and the V segment lost 4 bases, leaving 7 bases of the junction unmatched. The CDR3 sequence is 18 residues long.